This TCR beta chain was captured in a study of graft-versus-host responses after intestinal transplantation. Using immunoSEQ multiplex PCR, the repertoire was profiled, and TCRdb retains in-frame clones only, with some absent. This table holds around 13,000 clones, more than 25% found once. CDR1 is MNHEY, CDR2 SVGAGI, per germline. With 2 bases removed from V and 8 bases from J, the gap between germline ends came to 10 bases. The length of the CDR3 is 13 residues. Irradiated, violet-dye-labeled stimulators (around 200,000) were plated alongside around 200,000 CFSE-labeled responders. This clone was recorded a few times.

This sequence originates from a human patient who received an intestinal transplant. The sequencing here drew on alloreactive CD8+ T cells from a mixed lymphocyte reaction culture, taken before intestinal transplant. The subset here: CFSE-low proliferating T cells sorted from roughly six-day pre-transplant mixed lymphocyte reaction (GvH or HvG direction). V gene TRBV6-5 combines with J gene TRBJ2-1; TRBD2 is a possible D gene (5 bases). CDR3 protein: CASSYGFGDEQFF. Here the CDR3 DNA reads TGTGCCAGCAGTTACGGATTCGGGGATGAGCAGTTCTTC.